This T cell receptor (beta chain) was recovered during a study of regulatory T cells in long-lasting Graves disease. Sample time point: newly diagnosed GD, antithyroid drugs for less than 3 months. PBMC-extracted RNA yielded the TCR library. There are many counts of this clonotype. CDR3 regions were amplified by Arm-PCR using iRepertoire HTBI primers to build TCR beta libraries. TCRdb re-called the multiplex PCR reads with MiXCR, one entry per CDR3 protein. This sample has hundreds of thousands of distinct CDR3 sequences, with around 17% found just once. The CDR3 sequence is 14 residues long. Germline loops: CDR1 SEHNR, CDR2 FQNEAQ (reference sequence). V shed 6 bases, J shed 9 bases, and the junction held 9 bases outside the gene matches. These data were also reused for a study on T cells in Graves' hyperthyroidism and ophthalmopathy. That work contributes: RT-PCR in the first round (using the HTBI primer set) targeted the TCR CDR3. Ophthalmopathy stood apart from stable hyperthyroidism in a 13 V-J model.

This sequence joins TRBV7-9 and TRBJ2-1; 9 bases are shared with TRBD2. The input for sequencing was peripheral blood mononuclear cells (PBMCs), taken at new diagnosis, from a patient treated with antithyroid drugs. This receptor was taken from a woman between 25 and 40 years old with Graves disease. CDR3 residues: CASSRPAGGGEQFF. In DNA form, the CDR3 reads TGTGCCAGCAGTCGCCCCGCGGGAGGGGGTGAGCAGTTCTTC.